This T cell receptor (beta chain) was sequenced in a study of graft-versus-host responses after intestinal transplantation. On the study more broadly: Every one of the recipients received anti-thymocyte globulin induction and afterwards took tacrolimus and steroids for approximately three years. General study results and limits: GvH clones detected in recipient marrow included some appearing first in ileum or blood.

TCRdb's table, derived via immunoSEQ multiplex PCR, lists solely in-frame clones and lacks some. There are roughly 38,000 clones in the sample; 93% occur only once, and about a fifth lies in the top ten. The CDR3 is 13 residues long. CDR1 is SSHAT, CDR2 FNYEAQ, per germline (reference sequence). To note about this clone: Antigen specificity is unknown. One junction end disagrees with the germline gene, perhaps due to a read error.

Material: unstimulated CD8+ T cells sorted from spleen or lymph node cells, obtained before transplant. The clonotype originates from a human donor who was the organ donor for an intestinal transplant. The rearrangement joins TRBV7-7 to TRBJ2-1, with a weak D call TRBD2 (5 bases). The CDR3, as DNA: TGTGCTAGCAGCTTCCGGGATAACAATGAGCAGTTCTTC. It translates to CASSFRDNNEQFF.